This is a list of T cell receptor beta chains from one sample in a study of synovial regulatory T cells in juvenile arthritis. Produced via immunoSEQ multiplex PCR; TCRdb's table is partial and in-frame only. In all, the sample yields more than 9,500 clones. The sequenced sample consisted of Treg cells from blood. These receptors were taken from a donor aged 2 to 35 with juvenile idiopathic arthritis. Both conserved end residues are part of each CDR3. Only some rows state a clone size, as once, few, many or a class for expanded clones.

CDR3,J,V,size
CASGITGLNEQYF,TRBJ2-7,TRBV5-1,.
CASSLTGQRYGTGELFF,TRBJ2-2,TRBV7-9,.
CASSERAHLNQPQHF,TRBJ1-5,TRBV6-1,.
CASSVGVTDTQYF,TRBJ2-3,TRBV9,.
CATLDNSYEQYF,TRBJ2-7,TRBV10-3,.
CASGRDRAGNEKLFF,TRBJ1-4,TRBV2,.
CASSLALRGHEQFF,TRBJ2-1,TRBV7-9,.
CASSRSRPGQGVHYEQYF,TRBJ2-7,TRBV19,medium-sized
CASSEGQGTNEKLFF,TRBJ1-4,TRBV2,.
CAISDGQGNYEQYF,TRBJ2-7,TRBV10-3,.
CASSLGEKNTGELFF,TRBJ2-2,TRBV7-8,.
CASSGQQGASEQYF,TRBJ2-7,TRBV6-1,.
CASSLIQGGNQPQHF,TRBJ1-5,TRBV4-1,.
CASSLLVSLGLHEQYF,TRBJ2-7,TRBV11-2,.
CASSESSNEQFF,TRBJ2-1,TRBV10-1,.
CASSSPGLAVRDNEQFF,TRBJ2-1,TRBV10-2,.
CASSADREQIEAFF,TRBJ1-1,TRBV5-4,.
CASSSTGTRETQYF,TRBJ2-5,TRBV5-6,.
CASSPPRQGVGEQYF,TRBJ2-7,TRBV18,.
CASSLGGPGNYGYTF,TRBJ1-2,TRBV5-6,.
CASSGTGGTEAFF,TRBJ1-1,TRBV6-6,.
CASSQQFYGYTF,TRBJ1-2,TRBV14,.
CASSILSLEAIQYF,TRBJ2-4,TRBV6-1,.
CASSSSVTTDTQYF,TRBJ2-3,TRBV5-1,.
CASGQGPEQYF,TRBJ2-7,TRBV5-1,.
CASSTQGGIRWDTQYF,TRBJ2-3,TRBV28,medium-sized
CAISDPGQGLYEQYF,TRBJ2-7,TRBV10-3,.
CASNTGWGPDTQYF,TRBJ2-3,TRBV2,.
CSASNGYEQYF,TRBJ2-7,TRBV20-1,.
CAGRTSGTTGELFF,TRBJ2-2,TRBV6-5,.
CASSILAGGNNEQFF,TRBJ2-1,TRBV19,.
CASSLGGLAGFWGNEQYF,TRBJ2-7,TRBV5-6,.
CASNKGLAGGLGTGELFF,TRBJ2-2,TRBV19,.
CASTGTLSHEQYF,TRBJ2-7,TRBV18,medium-sized
CASSQVEGGNTIYF,TRBJ1-3,TRBV14,.
CASSLGLWEKLFF,TRBJ1-4,TRBV28,medium-sized